The TCR beta chain under discussion was sequenced for a study of identical twins. The study's findings and limits: Zero-insertion findings could be partly confounded by invariant cells (MAIT and iNKT cells). Fewer insertions characterized abundant cord blood beta clonotypes, whereas memory repertoires showed none.

This clonotype was detected many times. Its cognate antigen is unknown. Through template switching, a universal primer site was introduced, and the cDNA contained unique molecular identifiers. Each CDR3 protein is one row after TCRdb ran MiXCR on the 5' RACE reads. The repertoire holds under 250,000 distinct CDR3 sequences, with under 10% as singletons. These data were likewise used in another study, on yellow fever vaccine responses in identical twins. From that paper: After vaccination, twins' T cell response reportedly seemed partly convergent, partly personalized.

This sequence was found in a woman between 18 and 30 years old in good health. Input material: memory (CD45RO+) T cells sorted from blood.

The CDR3 loop is CASSPRGGLNTEAFF. The CDR3 DNA reads TGTGCCAGCAGCCCCCGGGGAGGCTTGAACACTGAAGCTTTCTTT. The chain links TRBV7-9 to TRBJ1-1; D is ambiguous. V was trimmed by 5 bases and J by 0 bases, leaving 13 bases between them. This CDR3 contains 15 residues. Germline lookup yields CDR1 SEHNR and CDR2 FQNEAQ (reference sequence).